This TCR beta chain was obtained from a study of T-cell reconstitution after alpha-beta-depleted transplantation in children. Study-wide results and caveats: As was reported, about two months after transplant, alpha-beta T cells came from several hundred expanded graft clones. Newly produced T cells mostly provided counts and TCRbeta diversity after one year, as hyperexpanded clones declined. For some patients, TCRbeta diversity was high at day 60 because of recipient T cells and thymic progenitors that survived.

Preparation of the TCRbeta library involved a method that used unique molecular identifiers. TCRdb used MiXCR to reprocess the PCR reads, holding one entry per CDR3 protein. The table records almost 600,000 distinct CDR3 sequences, 25% to 30% of them present only once. The CDR3 totals 15 residues. Trimming left V 0 bases short and J 0 bases short, with 12 bases between. Germline V lookup: CDR1 DFQATT, CDR2 SNEGSKA (reference sequence). This clonotype appeared a few times. Its antigen is unknown. The TCR was taken from a boy younger than two with Wiskott-Aldrich syndrome, due to receive a stem cell transplant. The chain uses TRBV20-1 and TRBJ2-7; no clear D. The material sequenced was PBMCs, taken before TCRalphabeta/CD19-depleted stem cell transplant. The CDR3 spells CSARDGLAGSYEQYF. CDR3 nucleotide sequence: TGCAGTGCTAGAGATGGTTTAGCAGGCTCCTACGAGCAGTACTTC.